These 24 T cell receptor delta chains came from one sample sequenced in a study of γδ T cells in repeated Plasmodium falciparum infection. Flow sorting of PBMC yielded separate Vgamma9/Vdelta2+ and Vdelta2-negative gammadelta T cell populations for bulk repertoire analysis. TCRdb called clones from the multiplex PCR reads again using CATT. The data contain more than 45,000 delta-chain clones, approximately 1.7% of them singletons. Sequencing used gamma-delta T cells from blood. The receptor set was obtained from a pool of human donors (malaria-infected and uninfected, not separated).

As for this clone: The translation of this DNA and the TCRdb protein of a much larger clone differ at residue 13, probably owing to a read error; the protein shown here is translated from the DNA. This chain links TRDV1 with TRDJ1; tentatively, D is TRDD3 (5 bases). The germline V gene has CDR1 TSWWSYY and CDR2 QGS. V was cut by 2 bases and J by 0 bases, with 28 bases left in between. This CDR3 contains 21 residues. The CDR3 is CALGEFFRGDNGELYTDKLIF. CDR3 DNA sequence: TGTGCTCTTGGGGAATTTTTTCGTGGCGATAATGGGGAACTGTACACCGATAAACTCATCTTT.

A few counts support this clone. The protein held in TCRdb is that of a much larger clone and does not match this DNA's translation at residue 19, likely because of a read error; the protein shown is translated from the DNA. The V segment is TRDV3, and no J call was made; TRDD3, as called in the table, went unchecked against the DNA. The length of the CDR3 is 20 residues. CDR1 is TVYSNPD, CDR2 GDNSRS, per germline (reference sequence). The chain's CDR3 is CAFLNPPWARGGYAYDKLTF. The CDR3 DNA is TGTGCCTTTTTGAACCCTCCTTGGGCCCGTGGGGGATACGCGTACGATAAACTCACCTTT.

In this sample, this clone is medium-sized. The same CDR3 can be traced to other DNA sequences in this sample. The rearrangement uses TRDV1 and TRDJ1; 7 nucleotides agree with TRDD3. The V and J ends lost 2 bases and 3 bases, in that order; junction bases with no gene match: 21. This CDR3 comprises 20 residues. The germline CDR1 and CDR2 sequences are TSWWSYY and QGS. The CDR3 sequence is CALGEWGRSWARLRADKLIF. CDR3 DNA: TGTGCTCTTGGGGAATGGGGGAGGTCCTGGGCCCGACTCAGAGCCGATAAACTCATCTTT.

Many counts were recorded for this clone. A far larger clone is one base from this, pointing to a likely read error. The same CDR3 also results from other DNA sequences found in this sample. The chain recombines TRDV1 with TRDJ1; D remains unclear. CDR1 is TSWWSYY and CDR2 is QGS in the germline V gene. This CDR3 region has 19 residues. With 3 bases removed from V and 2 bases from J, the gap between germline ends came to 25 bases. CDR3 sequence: CALGELESSRSFITDKLIF. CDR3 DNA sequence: TGTGCTCTTGGGGAGCTAGAGTCGTCCCGGTCCTTTATTACCGATAAACTCATCTTT.

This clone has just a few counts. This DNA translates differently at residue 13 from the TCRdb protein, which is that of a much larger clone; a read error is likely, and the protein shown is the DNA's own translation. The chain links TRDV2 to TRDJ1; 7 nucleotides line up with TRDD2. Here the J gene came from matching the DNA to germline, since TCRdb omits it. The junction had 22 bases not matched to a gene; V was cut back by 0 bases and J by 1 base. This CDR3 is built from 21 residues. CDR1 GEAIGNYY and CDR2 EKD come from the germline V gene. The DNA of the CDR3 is TGTGCCTGTGACACCTCCTGCTCTTTATTCCTACCCAGGGTGGCCACCGATAAACTCATCTTT. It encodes CACDTSCSLFLPRVATDKLIF.

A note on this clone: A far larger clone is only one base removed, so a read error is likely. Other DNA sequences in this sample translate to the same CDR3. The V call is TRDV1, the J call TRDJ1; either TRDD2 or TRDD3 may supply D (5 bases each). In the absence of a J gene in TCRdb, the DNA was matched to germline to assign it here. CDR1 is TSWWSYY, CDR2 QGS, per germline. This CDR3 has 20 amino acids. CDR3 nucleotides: TGTGCTCTCGGGGAACTACCCTTTCCTTTATTTCATAAATACACCGATAAACTCATCTTT. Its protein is CALGELPFPLFHKYTDKLIF.

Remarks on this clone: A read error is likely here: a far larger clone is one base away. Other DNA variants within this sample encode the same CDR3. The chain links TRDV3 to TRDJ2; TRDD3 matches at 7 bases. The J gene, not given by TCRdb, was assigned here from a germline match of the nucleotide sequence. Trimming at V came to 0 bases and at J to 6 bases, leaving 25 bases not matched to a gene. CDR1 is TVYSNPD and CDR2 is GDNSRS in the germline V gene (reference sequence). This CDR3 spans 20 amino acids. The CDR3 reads CAFSYPFSRGRGMHSAQLFF. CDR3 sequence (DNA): TGTGCCTTTAGCTATCCCTTTTCGCGAGGGCGGGGGATGCATTCAGCACAACTCTTCTTT.

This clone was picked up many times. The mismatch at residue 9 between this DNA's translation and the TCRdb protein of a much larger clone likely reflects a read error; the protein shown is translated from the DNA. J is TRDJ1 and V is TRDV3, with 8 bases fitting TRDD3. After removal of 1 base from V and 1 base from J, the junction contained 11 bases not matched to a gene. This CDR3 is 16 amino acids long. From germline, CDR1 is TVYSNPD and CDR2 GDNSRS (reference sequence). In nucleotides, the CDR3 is TGTGCCTTTACCTTCCCTTGGGGGATGCCCACCGATAAACTCATCTTT. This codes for CAFTFPWGMPTDKLIF.

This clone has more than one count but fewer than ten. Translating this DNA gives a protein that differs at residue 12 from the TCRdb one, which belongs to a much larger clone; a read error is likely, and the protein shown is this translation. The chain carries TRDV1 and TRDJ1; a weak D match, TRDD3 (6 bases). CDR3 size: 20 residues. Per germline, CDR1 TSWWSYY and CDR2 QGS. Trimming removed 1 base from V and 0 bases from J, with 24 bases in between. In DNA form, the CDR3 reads TGTGCTCTTGGGGAACAAGTCGGTTGGGGGTCATGCTCATACACCGATAAACTCATCTTT. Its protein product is CALGEQVGWGSCSYTDKLIF.

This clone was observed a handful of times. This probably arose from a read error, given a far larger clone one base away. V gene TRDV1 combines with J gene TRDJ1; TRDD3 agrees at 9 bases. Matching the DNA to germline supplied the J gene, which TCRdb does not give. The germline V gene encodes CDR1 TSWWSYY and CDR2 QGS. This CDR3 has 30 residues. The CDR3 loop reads CALGEIGRQDTFHFLYRRIWGITLLYKLIF. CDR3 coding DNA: TGCGCTCTTGGGGAGATTGGCCGTCAAGATACCTTTCATTTCCTGTACAGGAGGATTTGGGGGATAACGTTACTCTATAAACTCATCTTT.

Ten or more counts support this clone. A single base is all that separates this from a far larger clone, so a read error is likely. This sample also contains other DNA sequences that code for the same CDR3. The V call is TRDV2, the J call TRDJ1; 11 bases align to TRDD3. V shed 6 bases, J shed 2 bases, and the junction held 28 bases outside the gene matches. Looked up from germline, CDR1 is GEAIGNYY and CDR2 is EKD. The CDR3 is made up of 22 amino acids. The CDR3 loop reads CACWHPTSSRSTGGYFTDKLIF. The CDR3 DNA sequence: TGTGCCTGTTGGCATCCTACGTCTTCCAGGTCTACTGGGGGATATTTTACCGATAAACTCATCTTT.

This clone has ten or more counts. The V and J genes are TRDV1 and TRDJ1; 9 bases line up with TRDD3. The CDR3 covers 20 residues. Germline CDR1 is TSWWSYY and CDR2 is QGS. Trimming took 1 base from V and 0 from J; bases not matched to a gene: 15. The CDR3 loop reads CALGEPRPYWGSPNTDKLIF. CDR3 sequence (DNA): TGTGCTCTTGGGGAACCCCGACCGTACTGGGGGAGCCCAAACACCGATAAACTCATCTTT.

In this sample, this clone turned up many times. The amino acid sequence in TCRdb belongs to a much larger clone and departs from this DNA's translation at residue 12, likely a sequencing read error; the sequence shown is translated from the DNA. This CDR3 is CACDDLLGDTTGLIF. In nucleotides, the CDR3 is TGTGCCTGTGACGACCTTCTGGGGGATACGACGGGACTCATCTTT. V is TRDV2 and J is TRDJ1; 12 bases match TRDD3. Germline lookup yields CDR1 GEAIGNYY and CDR2 EKD. The CDR3 length is 15 residues. V dropped 3 bases and J dropped 10; count of bases not matched to a gene: 11.

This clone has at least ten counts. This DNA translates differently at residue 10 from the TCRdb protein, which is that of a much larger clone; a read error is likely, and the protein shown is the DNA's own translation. The CDR3 loop reads CACDRVLGDSSLKLIF. CDR3 coding DNA: TGTGCCTGTGATCGGGTACTGGGGGATTCCTCCCTTAAACTCATCTTT. The J gene is TRDJ1, the V gene TRDV2; 10 bases line up with TRDD3. There are 16 residues in the CDR3. J lost 7 bases, V lost 4 bases, and 14 bases had no gene match. Germline V gene lookup returns CDR1 GEAIGNYY and CDR2 EKD.

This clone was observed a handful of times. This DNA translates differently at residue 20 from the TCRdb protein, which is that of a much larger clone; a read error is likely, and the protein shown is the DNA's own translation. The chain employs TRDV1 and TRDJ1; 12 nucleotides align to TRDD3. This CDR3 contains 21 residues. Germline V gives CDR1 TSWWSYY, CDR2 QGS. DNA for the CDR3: TGTGCTCTTGGGGAACTAGTGACGATAAAGACTGGGGGATACTTAAGCGATAAACTCACCTTT. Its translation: CALGELVTIKTGGYLSDKLTF.

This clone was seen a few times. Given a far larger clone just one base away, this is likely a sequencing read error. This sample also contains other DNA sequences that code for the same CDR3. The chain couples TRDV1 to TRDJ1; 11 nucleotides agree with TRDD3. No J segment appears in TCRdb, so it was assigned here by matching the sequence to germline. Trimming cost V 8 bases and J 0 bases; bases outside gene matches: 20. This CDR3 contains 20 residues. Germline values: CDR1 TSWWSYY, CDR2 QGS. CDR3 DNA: TGTGCTCTTTCCATCCTGCACACCCTCTGGGGGATACCATACACCGATAAACTCATCTTT. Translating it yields CALSILHTLWGIPYTDKLIF.

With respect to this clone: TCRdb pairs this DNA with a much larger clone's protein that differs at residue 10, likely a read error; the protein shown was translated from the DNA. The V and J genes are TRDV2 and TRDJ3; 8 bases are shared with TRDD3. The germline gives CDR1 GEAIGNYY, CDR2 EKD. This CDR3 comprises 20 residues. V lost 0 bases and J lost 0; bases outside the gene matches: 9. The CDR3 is CACDTALGILRSWDTRQMFF. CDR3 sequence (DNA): TGTGCCTGTGACACCGCGCTGGGGATACTCCGCTCCTGGGACACCCGACAGATGTTTTTC.

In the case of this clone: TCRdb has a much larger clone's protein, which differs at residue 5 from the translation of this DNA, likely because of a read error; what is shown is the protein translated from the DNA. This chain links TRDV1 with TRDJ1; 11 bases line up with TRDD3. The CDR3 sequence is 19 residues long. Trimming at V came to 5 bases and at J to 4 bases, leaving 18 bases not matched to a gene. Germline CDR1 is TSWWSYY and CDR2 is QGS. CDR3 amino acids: CALGRFDNYVLGDIDKLIF. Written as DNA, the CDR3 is TGTGCTCTTGGGAGATTCGATAACTACGTACTGGGGGATATCGATAAACTCATCTTT.

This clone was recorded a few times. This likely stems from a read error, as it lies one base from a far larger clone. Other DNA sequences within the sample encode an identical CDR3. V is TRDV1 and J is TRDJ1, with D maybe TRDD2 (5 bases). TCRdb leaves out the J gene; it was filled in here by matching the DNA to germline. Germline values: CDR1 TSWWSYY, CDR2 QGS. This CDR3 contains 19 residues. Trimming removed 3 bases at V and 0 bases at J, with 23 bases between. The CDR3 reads CALGELERNLPRNTDKLIF. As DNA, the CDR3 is TGTGCTCTTGGGGAGCTTGAGAGAAACCTACCTCGTAACACCGATAAACTCATCTTT.

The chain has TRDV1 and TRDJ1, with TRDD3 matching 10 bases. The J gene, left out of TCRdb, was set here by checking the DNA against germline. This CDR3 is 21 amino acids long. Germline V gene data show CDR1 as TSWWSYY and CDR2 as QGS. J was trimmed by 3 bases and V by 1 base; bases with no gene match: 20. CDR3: CALGERSNPRLGDKAADKLIF. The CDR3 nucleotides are TGTGCTCTTGGGGAACGGAGCAATCCACGGCTGGGGGATAAGGCAGCCGATAAACTCATCTTT.

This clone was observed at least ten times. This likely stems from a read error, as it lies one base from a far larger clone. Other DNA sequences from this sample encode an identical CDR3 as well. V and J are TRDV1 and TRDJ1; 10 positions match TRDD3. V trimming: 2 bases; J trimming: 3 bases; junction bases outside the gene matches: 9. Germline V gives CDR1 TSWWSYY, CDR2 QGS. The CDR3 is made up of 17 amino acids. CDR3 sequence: CALGEAVYWGMADKLIF. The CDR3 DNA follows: TGTGCTCTTGGGGAAGCCGTGTACTGGGGGATGGCCGATAAACTCATCTTT.

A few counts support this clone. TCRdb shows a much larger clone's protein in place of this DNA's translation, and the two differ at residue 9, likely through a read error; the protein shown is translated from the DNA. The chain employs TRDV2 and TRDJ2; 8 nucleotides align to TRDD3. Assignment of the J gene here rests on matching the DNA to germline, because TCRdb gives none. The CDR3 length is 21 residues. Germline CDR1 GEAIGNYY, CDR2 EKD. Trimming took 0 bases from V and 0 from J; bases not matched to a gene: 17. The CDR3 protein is CACDTGTVTYWGGPLTAQLFF. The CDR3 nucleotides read TGTGCCTGTGACACCGGTACGGTAACGTACTGGGGGGGCCCTTTGACAGCACAACTCTTCTTT.

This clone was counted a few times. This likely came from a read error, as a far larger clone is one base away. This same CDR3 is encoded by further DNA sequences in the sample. CDR3 sequence: CALGDALPSYQVLGDFGYTDKLIF. The CDR3 region has the DNA TGTGCTCTTGGGGATGCGCTTCCTTCCTACCAGGTACTGGGGGACTTCGGGTACACCGATAAGCTCATCTTT. For the V gene the call is TRDV1; the J gene has no call; TRDD3 is taken as the D call from the table, unchecked against the DNA. CDR1 and CDR2 from the germline V gene are TSWWSYY and QGS. The CDR3 contains 24 residues.

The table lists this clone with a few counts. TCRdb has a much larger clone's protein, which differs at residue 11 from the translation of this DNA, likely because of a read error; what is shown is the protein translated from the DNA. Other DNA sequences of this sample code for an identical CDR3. The CDR3 DNA reads TGTGCCTTTGGTGGTTCCTCCCCGCTGGGGGGTACGGGGAGCGCATGTTTACGGATAGCTACGTACACCGATAAGCTCATCTTT. Amino acid sequence: CAFGGSSPLGGTGSACLRIATYTDKLIF. The V and J genes are TRDV3 and TRDJ1; 7 bases fit TRDD3. This CDR3 region has 28 residues. Germline V lookup: CDR1 TVYSNPD, CDR2 GDNSRS (reference sequence).